One TCR beta chain is described in this entry. The data were taken from a study of blood T cell repertoires in COVID-19. Generated by immunoSEQ multiplex PCR, the TCRdb table keeps only in-frame clones and is missing some. The sample shows about 360,000 clones, more than 85% of them seen only once. The V gene lost 5 bases and the J gene lost 3 bases, with 13 bases spanning the gap. The V gene's germline CDR1 is SGHAT and CDR2 FQNNGV. The CDR3 loop spans 15 amino acids. The gene calls are TRBV11-2 and TRBJ1-4, with a weak D call TRBD1 (6 bases). Specimen: peripheral blood. The receptor's source is a human donor in a cohort sampled during active COVID-19. This CDR3 is CASSPVGHANEKLFF. CDR3 nucleotide sequence: TGTGCCAGCAGCCCCGTGGGACATGCTAATGAAAAACTGTTTTTT.